One and the same sample provided the 30 T cell receptor beta chains below, sequenced in a study of blood T cell repertoires in COVID-19. Produced via immunoSEQ multiplex PCR; TCRdb's table is partial and in-frame only. The sample consists of approximately 150,000 clones, approximately 91% of them appearing once. Source material: peripheral blood. The receptors originated from a man between 18 and 35 years old with COVID-19, enrolled during active disease.

The J gene is TRBJ2-1, the V gene TRBV5-1, with 9 bases matching TRBD1. This CDR3 has 17 amino acids. CDR1 is SGHRS, CDR2 YFSETQ, per germline. V lost 2 bases and J lost 7; bases outside the gene matches: 13. The CDR3 DNA is TGCGCCAGCAGCTTTGTGACAGGGGGGCTAACCGTTAATGAGCAGTTCTTC. Protein: CASSFVTGGLTVNEQFF.

The chain employs TRBV5-4 and TRBJ2-1, with D uncertain. The ends were cut back, 3 bases at V and 2 bases at J, with 12 bases in the middle. The CDR3 extends over 15 amino acids. In germline, CDR1 is SGHNT, CDR2 YYREEE (reference sequence). CDR3 residues: CASSSPGRTYNEQFF. The CDR3 DNA sequence: TGTGCCAGCAGCTCTCCAGGCCGAACCTACAATGAGCAGTTCTTC.

This chain connects TRBV30 to TRBJ2-1; TRBD2 matches at 11 bases. Per germline, CDR1 GTSNPN and CDR2 SVGIG (reference sequence). The CDR3 sequence is 14 residues long. Unmatched junction bases numbered 6, after V lost 2 bases and J lost 9 bases. CDR3 amino acids: CAWSRTSGSSEQFF. Written as DNA, the CDR3 is TGTGCCTGGAGTAGAACTAGCGGGAGCTCTGAGCAGTTCTTC. The full variable domain, in which reference TRBV30 and TRBJ2-1 provide the parts outside the CDR3, is SQTIHQWPATLVQPVGSPLSLECTVEGTSNPNLYWYRQAAGRGLQLLFYSVGIGQISSEVPQNLSASRPQDRQFILSSKKLLLSDSGFYLCAWSRTSGSSEQFFGPGTRLTVL.

This clone was seen only once. The chain links TRBV7-2 to TRBJ2-2; 7 bases are shared with TRBD2. This CDR3 spans 15 amino acids. Germline assignment: CDR1 SGHTA and CDR2 FQGNSA. The V segment lost 5 bases and the J segment 5 bases; nucleotides outside the gene matches: 8. The CDR3 protein is CASSPEAGVTGELFF. The CDR3 coding sequence is TGTGCCAGCAGCCCCGAGGCGGGGGTGACCGGGGAGCTGTTTTTT.

The chain combines TRBV12-5 with TRBJ2-5; the match to TRBD2 covers 14 bases. Germline CDR1 is LGHNT and CDR2 is FRNRAP. CDR3 size: 17 residues. Losses at the gene ends were 4 bases for V and 4 bases for J; bases not matched to a gene: 8. The DNA of the CDR3 is TGTGCTAGTGGTTCGACGACCGGGACTAGCGGGAGAGAGACCCAGTACTTC. Residues: CASGSTTGTSGRETQYF.

The J gene is TRBJ2-3, the V gene TRBV15, with TRBD1 as a possible D gene (5 bases). This CDR3 spans 17 amino acids. Per germline, CDR1 LNHNV and CDR2 YYDKDF (reference sequence). V dropped 0 bases and J dropped 4 bases, with 17 bases sitting between them. The CDR3 bases are TGTGCCACCAGCAGAGATATTACAGGCTCATGGCCAGATACGCAGTATTTT. Protein sequence: CATSRDITGSWPDTQYF.

This chain joins TRBV28 and TRBJ2-2; 8 nucleotides match TRBD1. Germline assignment: CDR1 MDHEN and CDR2 SYDVKM. The CDR3 has 15 residues. V lost 4 bases and J lost 1; bases outside the gene matches: 2. The CDR3 sequence: CASSYGTGNTGELFF. CDR3 bases: TGTGCCAGCAGTTACGGGACAGGGAACACCGGGGAGCTGTTTTTT.

This clone was counted once. This chain connects TRBV7-9 to TRBJ2-7; weak D call: TRBD2 (6 bases). Germline V gives CDR1 SEHNR, CDR2 FQNEAQ (reference sequence). The CDR3 sequence is 19 residues long. Trimming cost V 1 base and J 2 bases, with 24 bases left between them. The CDR3 sequence is CASSLGGLAPISRAYEQYF. CDR3 coding DNA: TGTGCCAGCAGCTTAGGCGGGCTAGCGCCCATTTCGAGAGCCTACGAGCAGTACTTC.

V gene TRBV6-2 or TRBV6-3 combines with J gene TRBJ2-7; 8 bases agree with TRBD1. Per the germline V gene, CDR1 is MNHEY and CDR2 is SVGEGT. CDR3 length: 14 amino acids. The V gene end was trimmed by 2 bases and the J gene end by 6 bases; junction bases not matched to a gene: 6. CDR3 in amino acids: CASSYLRGRAEQYF. The CDR3 nucleotides read TGTGCCAGCAGTTACCTCAGGGGGCGCGCCGAGCAGTACTTC.

This clone was observed a single time. The rearrangement uses TRBV29-1 and TRBJ2-3; 8 bases match TRBD1. Trimming cost V 6 bases and J 6 bases; bases outside gene matches: 8. Germline CDR1 is SQVTM and CDR2 is ANQGSEA. The CDR3 length is 13 residues. Here the CDR3 reads CSVRTGNVDTQYF. CDR3 DNA sequence: TGCAGCGTGAGGACAGGGAACGTCGATACGCAGTATTTT.

The chain recombines TRBV5-1 with TRBJ1-6; weak D call: TRBD1 (6 bases). V was clipped by 1 base and J by 10 bases, with 15 bases between them. Per the germline V gene, CDR1 is SGHRS and CDR2 is YFSETQ. The CDR3 contains 15 residues. CDR3 in amino acids: CASSLLGRGGSPLHF. The CDR3 bases are TGCGCCAGCAGCTTGCTCGGCAGGGGTGGCTCACCCCTCCACTTT. Based on the CDR3 plus reference TRBV5-1 and TRBJ1-6, the full variable domain is KAGVTQTPRYLIKTRGQQVTLSCSPISGHRSVSWYQQTPGQGLQFLFEYFSETQRNKGNFPGRFSGRQFSNSRSEMNVSTLELGDSALYLCASSLLGRGGSPLHFGNGTRLTVT.

The rearrangement uses TRBV24-1 and TRBJ1-4; D is unresolved. The CDR3 spans 15 residues. CDR1 is KGHDR, CDR2 SFDVKD, per germline. The V gene lost 7 bases and the J gene lost 4 bases, with 15 bases spanning the gap. The CDR3 coding sequence is TGTGCCACCAGCGACGGAATAGGGAGTAATGAAAAACTGTTTTTT. This encodes CATSDGIGSNEKLFF.

This rearrangement joins TRBV4-1 to TRBJ2-3; possibly TRBD1 for D (6 bases). The CDR3 loop spans 16 amino acids. CDR1 MGHRA and CDR2 YSYEKL come from the germline V gene. The V end lost 3 bases, the J end lost 0 bases, and 13 bases lay between the germline ends. The CDR3 nucleotides read TGCGCCAGCAGCCACCCAGGGGCTGGGAGCACAGATACGCAGTATTTT. Protein sequence: CASSHPGAGSTDTQYF.

The CDR3 loop reads CASSRVGVATGELFF. In DNA, the CDR3 is TGCGCCAGCAGCCGAGTCGGGGTAGCCACCGGGGAGCTGTTTTTT. The chain is built from TRBV5-1 and TRBJ2-2; TRBD2 might be the D (5 bases). V lost 4 bases to trimming and J lost 4 bases, with 14 bases between them. The CDR3 runs to 15 residues. Germline-derived CDR1 and CDR2 are SGHRS and YFSETQ. The full variable domain, its missing parts supplied by reference TRBV5-1 and TRBJ2-2, is KAGVTQTPRYLIKTRGQQVTLSCSPISGHRSVSWYQQTPGQGLQFLFEYFSETQRNKGNFPGRFSGRQFSNSRSEMNVSTLELGDSALYLCASSRVGVATGELFFGEGSRLTVL.

The chain carries TRBV2 and TRBJ1-2, with TRBD1 as a possible D gene (6 bases). V lost 8 bases, J lost 8 bases, and 27 bases lay in between. The CDR3 runs to 16 residues. Germline values: CDR1 SNHLY, CDR2 FYNNEI. CDR3 sequence (DNA): TGTGCCAGCTTAACCATCCGGGACAACGAGTCTCGCGGCTACACCTTC. This encodes CASLTIRDNESRGYTF.

The CDR3 sequence: CASSPLKGLAGGPGTGELFF. CDR3 sequence (DNA): TGTGCCAGCAGCCCTTTAAAAGGCCTAGCGGGAGGGCCAGGAACCGGGGAGCTGTTTTTT. The V gene is TRBV14, the J gene TRBJ2-2; TRBD2 agrees at 12 bases. In germline, CDR1 is SGHDN, CDR2 FVKESK. The CDR3 has 20 amino acids. Trimming took 4 bases from V and 5 from J; bases not matched to a gene: 17.

The V call is TRBV4-1, the J call TRBJ1-3; D gene uncertain. The CDR3 consists of 18 residues. Germline assignment: CDR1 MGHRA and CDR2 YSYEKL. Trimming took off 0 bases at V and 0 bases at J, with 15 bases between the two ends. CDR3 DNA: TGCGCCAGCAGCCAAGATAACATGGGCGCCCTCTCTGGAAACACCATATATTTT. The encoded protein is CASSQDNMGALSGNTIYF.

J is TRBJ1-5 and V is TRBV6-6; 8 bases match TRBD1. V lost 6 bases, J lost 6 bases, and 10 bases stayed unmatched. Germline loops: CDR1 MNHNY, CDR2 SVGAGI (reference sequence). The CDR3 consists of 15 residues. CDR3 coding DNA: TGTGCCAGCAGAGCCGACAGGGGAGGTGGTCAGCCCCAGCATTTT. It specifies CASRADRGGGQPQHF.

The chain couples TRBV2 to TRBJ2-7; maybe TRBD2 (6 bases). Trimming removed 3 bases from V and 3 bases from J, with 9 bases in between. This CDR3 region has 13 residues. CDR1 SNHLY and CDR2 FYNNEI come from the germline V gene. CDR3 protein: CASSDGGFYEQYF. In DNA form, the CDR3 reads TGTGCCAGCAGTGACGGAGGGTTCTACGAGCAGTACTTC.

The rearrangement joins TRBV3-1 (or the pseudogene TRBV3-2) to TRBJ2-3, with 9 positions matching TRBD2. The J segment lost 2 bases and the V segment lost 1 base, leaving 10 bases of the junction unmatched. The CDR3 sequence is 18 residues long. Germline V gene lookup returns CDR1 LGHDT and CDR2 YNNKEL (reference sequence). CDR3 in DNA: TGTGCCAGCAGCCAAGTTGGGGGGGGACTAGCTGTCACAGATACGCAGTATTTT. Its translation: CASSQVGGGLAVTDTQYF.

The J gene is TRBJ2-7, the V gene TRBV9, with TRBD2 matching over 7 bases. Germline V gives CDR1 SGDLS, CDR2 YYNGEE. The CDR3 sequence is 15 residues long. J lost 3 bases, V lost 2 bases, and 8 bases had no gene match. CDR3: CASSVGETSSYEQYF. CDR3 coding DNA: TGTGCCAGCAGCGTTGGGGAGACTAGCAGCTACGAGCAGTACTTC.

The chain recombines TRBV7-2 with TRBJ2-7; 10 bases align to TRBD2. The CDR3 is made up of 15 amino acids. Per germline, CDR1 SGHTA and CDR2 FQGNSA. The V and J ends lost 5 bases and 6 bases, in that order; junction bases with no gene match: 10. CDR3 loop: CASSRQTSGSGEQYF. For the CDR3, the DNA is TGTGCCAGCAGCCGCCAGACTAGCGGGTCAGGCGAGCAGTACTTC.

This chain connects TRBV4-3 to TRBJ2-7, with TRBD1 as a possible D gene (6 bases). Germline V gene data show CDR1 as LGHNA and CDR2 as YSLEER. V lost 0 bases and J lost 1, with 10 bases in between. This CDR3 region has 15 residues. The CDR3, as DNA: TGCGCCAGCAGCCAAGATGGACAGCGGTCCTACGAGCAGTACTTC. Translated, it gives CASSQDGQRSYEQYF.

V and J are TRBV6-6 and TRBJ2-3, with 10 bases lining up with TRBD2. Germline V gene sequence: CDR1 MNHNY, CDR2 SVGAGI (reference sequence). The CDR3 consists of 15 residues. With V trimmed by 6 bases and J by 1 base, 4 bases remained unmatched. The CDR3 DNA is TGTGCCAGCAGGCGCGGGACTAGCGGCACAGATACGCAGTATTTT. It encodes CASRRGTSGTDTQYF.

This clone was picked up one time. J is TRBJ2-7 and V is TRBV9; 10 bases map to TRBD2. The CDR3 totals 14 residues. Germline V gene data show CDR1 as SGDLS and CDR2 as YYNGEE. The V gene end was trimmed by 2 bases and the J gene end by 6 bases; junction bases not matched to a gene: 5. The CDR3: CASSVGLATAEQYF. In DNA, the CDR3 is TGTGCCAGCAGCGTGGGACTAGCGACAGCCGAGCAGTACTTC. The full variable domain, in which reference TRBV9 and TRBJ2-7 provide the parts outside the CDR3, is DSGVTQTPKHLITATGQRVTLRCSPRSGDLSVYWYQQSLDQGLQFLIQYYNGEERAKGNILERFSAQQFPDLHSELNLSSLELGDSALYFCASSVGLATAEQYFGPGTRLTVT.

J is TRBJ1-1 and V is TRBV7-8; the D is unclear. CDR3 size: 14 residues. Looked up from germline, CDR1 is SGHVS and CDR2 is FQNEAQ. Trimming stripped 0 bases from V and 0 bases from J, with 5 bases between. CDR3 DNA: TGTGCCAGCAGCTTAGCGCGGTTGAACACTGAAGCTTTCTTT. As protein: CASSLARLNTEAFF.

The rearrangement uses TRBV28 and TRBJ2-4; TRBD2 might be the D (7 bases). CDR1 is MDHEN and CDR2 is SYDVKM in the germline V gene. CDR3 length: 15 residues. The V and J ends lost 4 bases and 7 bases respectively, with 17 bases between them. Here the CDR3 reads CASSSRTGGGNIQYF. For the CDR3, the DNA is TGTGCCAGCAGTTCCCGGACGGGGGGCGGGAACATTCAGTACTTC.

The CDR3 sequence is CASSWLQGSSYEQYF. The CDR3 bases are TGTGCCAGCAGTTGGCTACAGGGGAGCTCCTACGAGCAGTACTTC. The rearrangement uses TRBV6-6 and TRBJ2-7, with 7 bases aligning to TRBD1. Germline CDR1 is MNHNY and CDR2 is SVGAGI (reference sequence). The CDR3 runs to 15 residues. J gave up 0 bases and V 4 bases, and 6 bases lay outside the gene matches.

The chain combines TRBV11-3 with TRBJ2-1; 9 nucleotides align to TRBD1. Germline V gene data show CDR1 as SGHNT and CDR2 as YENEEA. V lost 1 base to trimming and J lost 4 bases; unmatched junction nucleotides: 2. CDR3 length: 15 residues. The CDR3 sequence is CASSLGQGVYNEQFF. For the CDR3, the DNA is TGTGCCAGCAGCTTAGGACAGGGGGTGTACAATGAGCAGTTCTTC.

This chain joins TRBV19 and TRBJ1-1; 9 bases are shared with TRBD1. CDR1 is LNHDA and CDR2 is SQIVND in the germline V gene (reference sequence). V shed 6 bases, J shed 4 bases, and the junction held 6 bases outside the gene matches. CDR3 length equals 14 residues. The CDR3 coding sequence is TGTGCCAGTAGCGCCGGGACAGGGATCACTGAAGCTTTCTTT. It codes for CASSAGTGITEAFF.